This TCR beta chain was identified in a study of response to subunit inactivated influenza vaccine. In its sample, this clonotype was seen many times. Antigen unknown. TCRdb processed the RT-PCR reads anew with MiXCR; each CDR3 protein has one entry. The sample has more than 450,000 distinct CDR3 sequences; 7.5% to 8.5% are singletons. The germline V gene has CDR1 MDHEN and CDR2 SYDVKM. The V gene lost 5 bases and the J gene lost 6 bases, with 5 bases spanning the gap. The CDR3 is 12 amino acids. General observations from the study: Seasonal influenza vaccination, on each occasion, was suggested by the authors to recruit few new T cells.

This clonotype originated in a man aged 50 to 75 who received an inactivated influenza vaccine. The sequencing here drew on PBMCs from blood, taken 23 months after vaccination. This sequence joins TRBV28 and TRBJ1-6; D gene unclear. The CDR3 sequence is CASSTFNSPLHF. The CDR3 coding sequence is TGTGCCAGCAGTACCTTTAATTCACCCCTCCACTTT.